These T cell receptor beta chains were read from a single sample in a study of human T cells and chemical hapten exposure. TCRdb itself ran the 5' RACE reads through MiXCR, one entry per CDR3 protein. The sample lists 130,000 or so distinct CDR3 sequences, about 4.3% occurring once. These receptors originate from a female donor in good health. The CDR3 runs from the conserved cysteine through the conserved F or W. D genes are given only for firm matches. A row's size may be missing; if present it is once, few, many or a size class.

J gene | clone size | V gene | D gene | CDR3 protein | CDR3 DNA
TRBJ2-7 | many | TRBV5-5 | - | CASSYAPLSGGNYEQYF | TGTGCCAGCAGCTATGCACCATTATCGGGCGGGAACTACGAGCAGTACTTC
TRBJ1-6 | - | TRBV4-3 | - | CASSQDGSSYNSPLHF | TGCGCCAGCAGCCAAGATGGGTCCTCCTATAATTCACCCCTCCACTTT
TRBJ1-1 | many | TRBV5-1 | - | CASSTMGHMNTEAFF | TGCGCCAGCAGCACGATGGGTCATATGAACACTGAAGCTTTCTTT
TRBJ1-4 | few | TRBV7-7 | - | CASSQDYNEKLFF | TGTGCTAGCAGCCAGGACTATAATGAAAAACTGTTTTTT
TRBJ1-1 | - | TRBV5-5 | - | CASSGIGGTEAFF | TGTGCCAGCAGCGGAATCGGGGGCACTGAAGCTTTCTTT
TRBJ2-3 | many | TRBV12-3/TRBV12-4 | - | CASSLDPGYTDTQYF | TGTGCCAGCAGTTTAGATCCGGGGTACACAGATACGCAGTATTTT
TRBJ1-2 | many | TRBV5-1 | - | CASSAQGNGYTF | TGCGCCAGCAGCGCACAGGGTAATGGCTACACCTTC
TRBJ1-6 | many | TRBV27 | - | CASSLDAPGRQGSPLHF | TGTGCCAGCAGTTTAGATGCTCCGGGACGGCAGGGTTCACCCCTCCACTTT
TRBJ2-1 | - | TRBV20-1 | - | CSARDPLWGLSPNEQFF | TGCAGTGCTAGAGATCCATTATGGGGGCTCTCCCCCAATGAGCAGTTCTTC
TRBJ2-3 | many | TRBV9 | - | CASSGSGTSTDTQYF | TGTGCCAGCAGCGGATCCGGGACTAGCACAGATACGCAGTATTTT
TRBJ1-2 | few | TRBV15 | - | CATSRERTSYGYTF | TGTGCCACCAGCAGAGAGCGGACCAGCTATGGCTACACCTTC
TRBJ2-1 | many | TRBV3-1 | - | CASSQGRSLEQFF | TGTGCCAGCAGCCAAGGAAGGAGTCTTGAGCAGTTCTTC
TRBJ2-7 | many | TRBV28 | TRBD2 | CASRGAGAYEQYF | TGTGCCAGCCGAGGGGCGGGGGCCTACGAGCAGTACTTC
TRBJ1-6 | many | TRBV6-1 | - | CASYPRGGPDLPLHF | TGTGCCAGCTATCCCCGGGGGGGGCCGGACTTACCCCTCCACTTT
TRBJ2-7 | - | TRBV28 | TRBD1 | CASRGTGGSNEQYF | TGTGCCAGCAGGGGGACAGGGGGTTCCAACGAGCAGTACTTC
TRBJ2-6 | many | TRBV9 | - | CASSVVGSGANVLTF | TGTGCCAGCAGCGTAGTGGGCTCGGGGGCCAACGTCCTGACTTTC
TRBJ1-1 | many | TRBV29-1 | - | CSVGRYPPNTEAFF | TGCAGCGTTGGTCGGTATCCCCCGAACACTGAAGCTTTCTTT
TRBJ1-5 | many | TRBV18 | - | CASSPGYGEPQHF | TGTGCCAGCTCACCAGGCTATGGAGAGCCCCAGCATTTT
TRBJ2-1 | many | TRBV7-2 | - | CASSNYNEQFF | TGTGCCAGCAGCAACTACAATGAGCAGTTCTTC
TRBJ1-1 | many | TRBV6-2/TRBV6-3 | TRBD1 | CASSSNRGSMAFF | TGTGCCAGCAGTTCGAACAGGGGAAGTATGGCTTTCTTT
TRBJ2-2 | many | TRBV20-1 | TRBD2 | CSATRTSGGMGTGELFF | TGCAGTGCTACCCGGACTAGCGGGGGGATGGGCACCGGGGAGCTGTTTTTT
TRBJ2-3 | few | TRBV7-3 | - | CASSFAGGLTDTQYF | TGTGCCAGCAGCTTTGCAGGGGGGCTCACAGATACGCAGTATTTT